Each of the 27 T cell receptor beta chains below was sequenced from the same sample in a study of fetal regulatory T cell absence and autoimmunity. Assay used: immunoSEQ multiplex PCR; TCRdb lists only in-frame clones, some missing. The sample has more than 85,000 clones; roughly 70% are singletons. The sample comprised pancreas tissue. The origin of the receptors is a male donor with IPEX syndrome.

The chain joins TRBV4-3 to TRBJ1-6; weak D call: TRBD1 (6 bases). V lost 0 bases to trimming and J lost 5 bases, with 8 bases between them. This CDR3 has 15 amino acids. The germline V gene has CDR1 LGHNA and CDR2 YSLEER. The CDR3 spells CASSQDWTDNSPLHF. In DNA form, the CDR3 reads TGCGCCAGCAGCCAAGATTGGACAGATAATTCACCCCTCCACTTT.

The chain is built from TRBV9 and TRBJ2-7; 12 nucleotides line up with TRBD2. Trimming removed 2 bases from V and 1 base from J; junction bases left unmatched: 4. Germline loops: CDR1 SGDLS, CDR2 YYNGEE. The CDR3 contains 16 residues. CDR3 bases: TGTGCCAGCAGCGTGAAGGGACTAGCGGGTTCCTACGAGCAGTACTTC. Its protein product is CASSVKGLAGSYEQYF.

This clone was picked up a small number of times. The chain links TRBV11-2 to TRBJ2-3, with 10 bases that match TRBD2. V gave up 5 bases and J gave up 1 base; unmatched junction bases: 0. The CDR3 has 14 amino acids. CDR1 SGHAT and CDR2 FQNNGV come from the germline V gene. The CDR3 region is CASSGTSGTDTQYF. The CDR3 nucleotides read TGTGCCAGCAGCGGGACTAGCGGCACAGATACGCAGTATTTT.

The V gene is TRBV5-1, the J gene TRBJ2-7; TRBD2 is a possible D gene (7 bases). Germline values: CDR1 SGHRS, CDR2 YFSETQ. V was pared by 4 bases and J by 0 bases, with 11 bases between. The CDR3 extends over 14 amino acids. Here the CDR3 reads CASSPGGLSYEQYF. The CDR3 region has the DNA TGCGCCAGCAGCCCGGGGGGCCTCTCCTACGAGCAGTACTTC.

The CDR3 nucleotides are TGCAGCGGGTTCAGGGGCGCTGAGCAGTTCTTC. Translation: CSGFRGAEQFF. The rearrangement links TRBV29-1 to TRBJ2-1; maybe TRBD1 (6 bases). There are 11 residues in the CDR3. V lost 7 bases and J 9 bases, leaving 13 bases between the germline ends. Germline CDR1 and CDR2: SQVTM and ANQGSEA.

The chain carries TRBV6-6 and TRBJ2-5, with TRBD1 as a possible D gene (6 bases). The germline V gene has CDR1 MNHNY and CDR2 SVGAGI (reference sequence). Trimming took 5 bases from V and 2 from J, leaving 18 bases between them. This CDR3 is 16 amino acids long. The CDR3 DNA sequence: TGTGCCAGCAGTCTATTTTCATTCCAGGGGCAAGAGACCCAGTACTTC. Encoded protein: CASSLFSFQGQETQYF.

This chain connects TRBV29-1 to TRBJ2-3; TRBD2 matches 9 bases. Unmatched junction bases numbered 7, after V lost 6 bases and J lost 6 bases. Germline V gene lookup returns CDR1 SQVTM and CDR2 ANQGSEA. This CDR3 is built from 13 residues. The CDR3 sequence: CSVQTSGMDTQYF. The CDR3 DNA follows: TGCAGCGTCCAGACTAGCGGCATGGATACGCAGTATTTT.

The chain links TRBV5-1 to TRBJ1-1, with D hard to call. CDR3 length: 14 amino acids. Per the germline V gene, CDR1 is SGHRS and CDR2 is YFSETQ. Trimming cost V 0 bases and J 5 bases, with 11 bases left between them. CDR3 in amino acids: CASSLGGSRTEAFF. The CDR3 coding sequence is TGCGCCAGCAGCTTGGGAGGGAGTAGGACTGAAGCTTTCTTT.

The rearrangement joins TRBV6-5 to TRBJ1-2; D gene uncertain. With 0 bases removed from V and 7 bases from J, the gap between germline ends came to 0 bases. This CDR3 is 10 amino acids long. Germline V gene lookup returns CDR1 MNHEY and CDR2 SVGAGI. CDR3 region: CASSYSGYTF. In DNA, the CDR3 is TGTGCCAGCAGTTACTCTGGCTACACCTTC.

The CDR3 reads CASSPGAYEQYF. CDR3 in DNA: TGCGCCAGCAGCCCAGGGGCCTACGAGCAGTACTTC. The chain joins TRBV4-1 to TRBJ2-7, with D maybe TRBD1 (6 bases). CDR3 length equals 12 residues. The germline CDR1 and CDR2 sequences are MGHRA and YSYEKL. The germline V and J ends were trimmed by 4 bases and 2 bases, with 6 bases remaining between them.

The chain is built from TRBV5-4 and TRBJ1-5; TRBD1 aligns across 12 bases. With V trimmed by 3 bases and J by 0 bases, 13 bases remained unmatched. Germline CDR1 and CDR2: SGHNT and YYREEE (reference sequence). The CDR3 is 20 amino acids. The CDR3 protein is CASSSDSGQGAPYSNQPQHF. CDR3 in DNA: TGTGCCAGCAGCTCAGACTCGGGACAGGGGGCCCCTTATAGCAATCAGCCCCAGCATTTT.

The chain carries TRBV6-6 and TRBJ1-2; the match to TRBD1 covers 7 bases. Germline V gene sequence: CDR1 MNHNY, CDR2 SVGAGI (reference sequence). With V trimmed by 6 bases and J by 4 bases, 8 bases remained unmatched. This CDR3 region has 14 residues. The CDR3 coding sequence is TGTGCCAGCAGCCCAACCAGGGGGAGCTATGGCTACACCTTC. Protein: CASSPTRGSYGYTF.

This chain's CDR3 is CASSRRQARLEKLFF. Written as DNA, the CDR3 is TGTGCCAGCTCACGCCGTCAGGCCAGACTGGAAAAACTGTTTTTT. V usage is TRBV18 and J usage is TRBJ1-4; D uncertain. Germline V CDR1 and CDR2: KGHSH, LQKENI. The CDR3 is made up of 15 amino acids. The ends were cut back, 4 bases at V and 8 bases at J, with 17 bases in the middle. The entire variable domain, with the rest obtained from reference TRBV18 and TRBJ1-4, is as follows: NAGVMQNPRHLVRRRGQEARLRCSPMKGHSHVYWYRQLPEEGLKFMVYLQKENIIDESGMPKERFSAEFPKEGPSILRIQQVVRGDSAAYFCASSRRQARLEKLFFGSGTQLSVL.

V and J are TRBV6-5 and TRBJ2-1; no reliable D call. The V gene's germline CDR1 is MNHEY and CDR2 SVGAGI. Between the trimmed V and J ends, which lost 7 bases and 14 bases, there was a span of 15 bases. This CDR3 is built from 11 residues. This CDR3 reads CASTGSGVKFF. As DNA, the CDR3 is TGTGCCAGCACAGGATCGGGTGTGAAGTTCTTC.

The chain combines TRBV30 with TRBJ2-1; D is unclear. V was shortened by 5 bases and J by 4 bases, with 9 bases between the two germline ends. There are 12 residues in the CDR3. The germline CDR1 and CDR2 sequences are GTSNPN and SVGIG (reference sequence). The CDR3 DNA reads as TGTGCCTGGTCGACTGTTTACAATGAGCAGTTCTTC. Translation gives CAWSTVYNEQFF.

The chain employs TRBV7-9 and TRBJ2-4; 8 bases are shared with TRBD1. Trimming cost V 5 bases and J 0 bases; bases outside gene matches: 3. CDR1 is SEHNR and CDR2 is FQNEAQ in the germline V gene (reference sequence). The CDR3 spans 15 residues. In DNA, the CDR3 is TGTGCCAGCAGCCCGGACAGGGAAGCCAAAAACATTCAGTACTTC. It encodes CASSPDREAKNIQYF.

The CDR3 region has the DNA TGCAGCGTTGAAGATCGTACCCGTGGCTACACCTTC. This translates into CSVEDRTRGYTF. The rearrangement joins TRBV29-1 to TRBJ1-2; the D is unclear. The CDR3 runs 12 residues. Trimming stripped 0 bases from V and 7 bases from J, with 9 bases between. Per germline, CDR1 SQVTM and CDR2 ANQGSEA.

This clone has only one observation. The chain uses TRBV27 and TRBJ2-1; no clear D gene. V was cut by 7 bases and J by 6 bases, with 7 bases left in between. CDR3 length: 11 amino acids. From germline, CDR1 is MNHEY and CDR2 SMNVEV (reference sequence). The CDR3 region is CASTDGNEQFF. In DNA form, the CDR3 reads TGTGCCAGCACTGACGGCAATGAGCAGTTCTTC.

The CDR3 loop is CASSESGLAGGSTDTQYF. Written as DNA, the CDR3 is TGTGCCAGCAGTGAATCTGGACTAGCGGGGGGGAGCACAGATACGCAGTATTTT. The V gene is TRBV2, the J gene TRBJ2-3, with 15 bases that match TRBD2. Germline V gene sequence: CDR1 SNHLY, CDR2 FYNNEI. Trimming at V came to 2 bases and at J to 0 bases, leaving 3 bases not matched to a gene. This CDR3 contains 18 residues.

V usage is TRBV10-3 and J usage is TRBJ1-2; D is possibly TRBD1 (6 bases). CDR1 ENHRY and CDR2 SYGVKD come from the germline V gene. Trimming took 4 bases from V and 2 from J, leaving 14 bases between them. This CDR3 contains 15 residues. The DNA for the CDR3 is TGTGCCATCAGTGGGTACAGGGAACCGAACTATGGCTACACCTTC. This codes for CAISGYREPNYGYTF.

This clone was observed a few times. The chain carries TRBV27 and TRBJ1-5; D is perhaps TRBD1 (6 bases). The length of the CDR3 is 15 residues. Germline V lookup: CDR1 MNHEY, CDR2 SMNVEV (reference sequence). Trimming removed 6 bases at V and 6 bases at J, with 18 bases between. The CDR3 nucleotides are TGTGCCAGCAGGGCGTCGGGGGCAATCGGTCAGCCCCAGCATTTT. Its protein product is CASRASGAIGQPQHF.

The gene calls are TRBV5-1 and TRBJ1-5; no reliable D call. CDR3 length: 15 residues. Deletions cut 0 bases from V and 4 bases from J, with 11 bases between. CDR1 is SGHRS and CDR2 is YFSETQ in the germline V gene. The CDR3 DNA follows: TGCGCCAGCAGCTTGGGAGTGGAGGGTAATCAGCCCCAGCATTTT. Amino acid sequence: CASSLGVEGNQPQHF. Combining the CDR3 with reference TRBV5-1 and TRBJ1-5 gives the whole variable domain KAGVTQTPRYLIKTRGQQVTLSCSPISGHRSVSWYQQTPGQGLQFLFEYFSETQRNKGNFPGRFSGRQFSNSRSEMNVSTLELGDSALYLCASSLGVEGNQPQHFGDGTRLSIL.

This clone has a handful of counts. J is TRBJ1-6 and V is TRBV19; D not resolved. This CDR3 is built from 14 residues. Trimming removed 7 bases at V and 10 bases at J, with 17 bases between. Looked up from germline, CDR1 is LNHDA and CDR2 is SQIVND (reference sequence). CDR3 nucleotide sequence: TGTGCCAGTAAGATCCCGAGGGTCGGGTCACCCCTCCACTTT. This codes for CASKIPRVGSPLHF.

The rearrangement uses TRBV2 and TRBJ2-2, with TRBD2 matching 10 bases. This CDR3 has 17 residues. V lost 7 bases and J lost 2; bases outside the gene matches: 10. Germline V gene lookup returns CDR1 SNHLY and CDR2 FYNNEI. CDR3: CASIRGPSGGNTGELFF. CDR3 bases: TGTGCCAGCATTAGAGGCCCTAGCGGGGGTAACACCGGGGAGCTGTTTTTT.

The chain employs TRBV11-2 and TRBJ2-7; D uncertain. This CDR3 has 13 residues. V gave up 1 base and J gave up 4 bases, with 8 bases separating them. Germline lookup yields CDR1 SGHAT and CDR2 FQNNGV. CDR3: CASSLGLGYEQYF. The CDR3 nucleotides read TGTGCCAGCAGCTTAGGGTTGGGGTACGAGCAGTACTTC.

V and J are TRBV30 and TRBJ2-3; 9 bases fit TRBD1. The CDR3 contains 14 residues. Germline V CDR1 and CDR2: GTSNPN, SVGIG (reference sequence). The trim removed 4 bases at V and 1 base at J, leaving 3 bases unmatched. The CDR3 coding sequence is TGTGCCTGGATCAGGACAGGGGGCACAGATACGCAGTATTTT. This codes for CAWIRTGGTDTQYF.

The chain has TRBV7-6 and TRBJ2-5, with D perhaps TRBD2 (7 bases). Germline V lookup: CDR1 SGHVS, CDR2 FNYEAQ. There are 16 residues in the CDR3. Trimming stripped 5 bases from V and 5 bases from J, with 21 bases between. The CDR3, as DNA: TGTGCCAGCAGCGATCGTTATGGGGGGGCGGGGGAGACCCAGTACTTC. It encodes CASSDRYGGAGETQYF.